This T cell receptor beta chain was sequenced for a study of shared clonotypes between healthy human individuals. Study findings and constraints: Non-shared clonotypes showed lower generation probabilities than clonotypes common to all four donors.

Turning to this clone: Its specificity is not known.

Profiling relied on immunoSEQ multiplex PCR, and the TCRdb table lists in-frame clones only, not all of them. Among 650,000 to 800,000 clones listed, approximately 90% were seen once. Naive CD8 populations comprised CD45RO-negative cells positively selected for CCR7, excluding terminally differentiated effector memory CD45RA+ cells. Germline V gives CDR1 SGDLS, CDR2 YYNGEE. V shed 0 bases and J shed 4 bases, with 17 bases lying between them. The CDR3 has 16 amino acids. Sequences were obtained from naive CD8+ T cells sorted from blood. The V gene is TRBV9, the J gene TRBJ2-7, with a tentative D call TRBD1 (6 bases). This TCR came from a man aged 25-45 years in good health. The CDR3 spells CASSVEGTTQFYEQYF. CDR3 nucleotide sequence: TGTGCCAGCAGCGTAGAAGGGACAACTCAATTTTACGAGCAGTACTTC.